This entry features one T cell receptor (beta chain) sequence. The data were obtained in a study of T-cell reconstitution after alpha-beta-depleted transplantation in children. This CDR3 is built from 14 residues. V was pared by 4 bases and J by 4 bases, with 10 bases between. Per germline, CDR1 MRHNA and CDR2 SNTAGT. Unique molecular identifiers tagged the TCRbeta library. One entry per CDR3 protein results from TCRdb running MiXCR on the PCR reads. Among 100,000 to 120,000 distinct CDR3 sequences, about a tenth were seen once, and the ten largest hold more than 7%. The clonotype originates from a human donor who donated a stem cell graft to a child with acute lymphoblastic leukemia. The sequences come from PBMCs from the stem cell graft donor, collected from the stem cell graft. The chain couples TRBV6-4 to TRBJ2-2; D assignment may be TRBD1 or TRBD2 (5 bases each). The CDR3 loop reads CASSALGATGELFF. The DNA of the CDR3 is TGTGCCAGCAGTGCCCTCGGGGCCACCGGGGAGCTGTTTTTT.